This T cell receptor (beta chain) was observed in a study of blood T cell repertoires in COVID-19. The wider study: PBMCs, B-cell-depleted T cells, or T cells provided the cDNA or gDNA that made up the material.

TCRdb's table, derived via immunoSEQ multiplex PCR, lists solely in-frame clones and lacks some. Here the sample spans more than 85,000 clones, around 76% being singletons. The CDR3 runs 15 residues. Trimming took 0 bases from V and 1 from J, leaving 9 bases between them. CDR1 is MNHEY and CDR2 is SVGAGI in the germline V gene. This clonotype originated in a woman aged 70-85 years with acute or convalescent COVID-19. Sequencing was performed on peripheral blood. The chain recombines TRBV6-5 with TRBJ2-5; D remains ambiguous. Here the CDR3 DNA reads TGTGCCAGCAGTTACTCATATATGAGCCAAGAGACCCAGTACTTC. Its translation: CASSYSYMSQETQYF.